This entry features one TCR beta chain sequence. Patients at the Seattle site were enrolled during active infection and followed longitudinally. The record originates from a study of blood T cell repertoires in COVID-19. About the research overall: Both acute and convalescent COVID-19 samples were obtained from the United States, Italy and Spain. T cells, B-cell-depleted T cells, or PBMCs supplied cDNA or gDNA.

In the original workflow: Using reference gene primer amplification, nucleated cell counts were estimated. Using immunoSEQ multiplex PCR, the repertoire was profiled, and TCRdb retains in-frame clones only, with some absent. V and J calls and clone size follow that table, whereas D and trimming were derived from the DNA. The sample lists approximately 140,000 clones; around 89% were seen once. Between the trimmed V and J ends, which lost 2 bases and 4 bases, there was a span of 11 bases. CDR1 is MNHNS and CDR2 is SASEGT in the germline V gene. The CDR3 extends over 14 amino acids. The chain carries TRBV6-1 and TRBJ1-2, with D unresolved. The receptor was derived from a human donor with COVID-19, enrolled during active disease. The donor label of this sample is uncertain. Input material: peripheral blood. In DNA form, the CDR3 reads TGTGCCAGCAGTGAACACGTTGCGGGCTATGGCTACACCTTC. Protein sequence: CASSEHVAGYGYTF.